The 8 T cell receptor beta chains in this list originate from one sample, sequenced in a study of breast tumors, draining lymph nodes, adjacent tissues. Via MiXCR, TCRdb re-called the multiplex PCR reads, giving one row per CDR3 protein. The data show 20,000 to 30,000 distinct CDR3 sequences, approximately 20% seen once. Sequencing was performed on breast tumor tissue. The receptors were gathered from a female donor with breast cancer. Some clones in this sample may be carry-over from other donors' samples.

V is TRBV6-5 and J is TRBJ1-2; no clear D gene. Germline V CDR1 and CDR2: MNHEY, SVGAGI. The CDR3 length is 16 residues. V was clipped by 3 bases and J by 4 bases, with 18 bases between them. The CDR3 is CASSYGVFGYGYGYTF. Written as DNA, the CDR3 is TGTGCCAGCAGTTATGGGGTGTTTGGTTACGGCTATGGCTACACCTTC.

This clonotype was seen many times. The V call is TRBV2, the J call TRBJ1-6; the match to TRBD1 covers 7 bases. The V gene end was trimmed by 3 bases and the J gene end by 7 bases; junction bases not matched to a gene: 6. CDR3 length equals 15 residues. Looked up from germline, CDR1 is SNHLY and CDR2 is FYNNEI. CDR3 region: CASSERGQINSPLHF. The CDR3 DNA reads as TGTGCCAGCAGTGAGAGGGGACAGATAAATTCACCCCTCCACTTT. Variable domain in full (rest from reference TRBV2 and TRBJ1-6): EPEVTQTPSHQVTQMGQEVILRCVPISNHLYFYWYRQILGQKVEFLVSFYNNEISEKSEIFDDQFSVERPDGSNFTLKIRSTKLEDSAMYFCASSERGQINSPLHFGNGTRLTVT.

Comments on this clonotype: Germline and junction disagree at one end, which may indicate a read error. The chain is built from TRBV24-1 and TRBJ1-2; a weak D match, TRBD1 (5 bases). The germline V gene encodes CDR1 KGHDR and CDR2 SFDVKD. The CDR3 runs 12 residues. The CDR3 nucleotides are TGCGTCACCAGTGAGCAGGGCCATGGCTACACCTTC. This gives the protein CVTSEQGHGYTF.

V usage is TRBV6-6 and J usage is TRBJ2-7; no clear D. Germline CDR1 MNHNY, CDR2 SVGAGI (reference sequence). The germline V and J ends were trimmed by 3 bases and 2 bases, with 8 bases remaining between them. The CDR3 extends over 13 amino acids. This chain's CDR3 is CASSYGEAYEQYF. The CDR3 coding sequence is TGTGCCAGCAGTTATGGGGAAGCCTACGAGCAGTACTTC.

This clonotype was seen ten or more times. Written as DNA, the CDR3 is TGTGCTAGTGGTTTAGGATGGAGCTACGAGCAGTACTTC. It is translated as CASGLGWSYEQYF. The V call is TRBV12-5, the J call TRBJ2-7; D not certain. Germline lookup yields CDR1 LGHNT and CDR2 FRNRAP. V gave up 3 bases and J gave up 3 bases, with 9 bases separating them. The CDR3 is made up of 13 amino acids.

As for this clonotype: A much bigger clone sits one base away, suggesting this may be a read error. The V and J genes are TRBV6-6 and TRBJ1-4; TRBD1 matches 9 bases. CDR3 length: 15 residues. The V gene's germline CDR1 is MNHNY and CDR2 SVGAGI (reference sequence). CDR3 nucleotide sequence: TGTGCCGGCAGCCCCCAGGGACAGGGTTCTATCCAGGAGGCTTTT. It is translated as CAGSPQGQGSIQEAF.

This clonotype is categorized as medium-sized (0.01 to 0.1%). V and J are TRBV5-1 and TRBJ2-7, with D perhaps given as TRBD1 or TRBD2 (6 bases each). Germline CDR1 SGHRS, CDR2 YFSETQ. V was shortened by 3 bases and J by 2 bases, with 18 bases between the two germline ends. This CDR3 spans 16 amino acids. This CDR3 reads CASSSRRGEVPYEQYF. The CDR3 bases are TGCGCCAGCAGCTCTCGGAGGGGGGAGGTCCCCTACGAGCAGTACTTC.

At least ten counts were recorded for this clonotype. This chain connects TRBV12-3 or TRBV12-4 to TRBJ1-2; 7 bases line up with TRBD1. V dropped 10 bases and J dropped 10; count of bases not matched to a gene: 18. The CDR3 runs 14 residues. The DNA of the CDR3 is TGTGCCAACACCCTATCCACAGGGGCTCGTGACTACACCTTC. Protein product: CANTLSTGARDYTF.